Below, one T cell receptor beta chain is given with its context. cDNA prepared by RNA extraction and subsequent reverse transcription served as the template for sequencing. Measured with immunoSEQ multiplex PCR; TCRdb has only the in-frame clones, and not every one. The profile shows 100,000 to 120,000 clones, approximately 59% of them singletons. The sample comes from a study of CD8+ T cells in alopecia areata. The sequenced sample consisted of CD8+ T cells sorted from blood. The receptor comes from a human donor in good health.

The CDR3 loop reads CASTLRVGDEQFF. The CDR3 coding sequence is TGTGCCAGCACCCTCCGGGTGGGCGATGAGCAGTTCTTC. V gene TRBV6-1 combines with J gene TRBJ2-1; D not resolved. V dropped 7 bases and J dropped 8 bases, with 15 bases sitting between them. Germline V gene sequence: CDR1 MNHNS, CDR2 SASEGT. This CDR3 has 13 amino acids.